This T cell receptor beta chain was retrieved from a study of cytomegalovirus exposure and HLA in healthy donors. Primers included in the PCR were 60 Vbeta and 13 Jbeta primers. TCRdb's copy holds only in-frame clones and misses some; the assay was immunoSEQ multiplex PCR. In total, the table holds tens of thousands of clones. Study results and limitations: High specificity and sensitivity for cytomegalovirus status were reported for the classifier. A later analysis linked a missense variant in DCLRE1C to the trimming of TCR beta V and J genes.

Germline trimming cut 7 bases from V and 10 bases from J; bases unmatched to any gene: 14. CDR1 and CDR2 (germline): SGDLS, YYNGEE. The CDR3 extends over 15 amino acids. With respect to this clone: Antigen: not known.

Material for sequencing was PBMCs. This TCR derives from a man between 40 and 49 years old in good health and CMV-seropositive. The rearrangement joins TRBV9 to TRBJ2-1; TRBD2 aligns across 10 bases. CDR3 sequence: CASAQLTSGISEQFF. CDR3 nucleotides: TGTGCCAGCGCACAACTTACTAGCGGGATAAGCGAGCAGTTCTTC.